This is a list of T cell receptor beta chains from one sample in a study of T cells in Graves' hyperthyroidism and ophthalmopathy. A single record per CDR3 protein comes from TCRdb applying MiXCR to the multiplex PCR reads. The sample records roughly 500,000 distinct CDR3 sequences, under 60% being singletons. The sequencing sample was made of peripheral blood or thyroid tissue (not recorded which). The origin of the receptors is an adult woman with Graves' disease, either hyperthyroidism or ophthalmopathy (not recorded which). Both conserved end residues are part of each CDR3. Each record gives: clone size, CDR3 length, D gene, V gene, J gene, CDR3 DNA, CDR3 protein. A D gene is named only where the DNA matches it firmly. The size entry is marked missing in some rows and otherwise reads once, few, many or a size class.

>-|15|TRBD1|TRBV12-3/TRBV12-4|TRBJ1-4
TGTGCCAGCAGCCCGTACAGGGGAGGGAGTGAAAAACTGTTTTTT
CASSPYRGGSEKLFF
>many|14|TRBD1|TRBV20-1|TRBJ1-5
TGCAGTGCTGGGAGACAGGGTACCAATCAGCCCCAGCATTTT
CSAGRQGTNQPQHF
>many|15|TRBD2|TRBV7-9|TRBJ2-2
TGTGCCAGCAGCTACCGGACTAGCGGGACCGGGGAGCTGTTTTTT
CASSYRTSGTGELFF
>many|15|-|TRBV11-2|TRBJ1-1
TGTGCCAGCAGCTTAGCCCCGGCGGAGGGCACTGAAGCTTTCTTT
CASSLAPAEGTEAFF
>many|11|-|TRBV4-1|TRBJ2-5
TGCGCCAGCAGGCAGGCGGGGCAGCAGTACTTC
CASRQAGQQYF
>many|14|-|TRBV5-1|TRBJ1-4
TGCGCCAGCAGCTTGGGGGGGGCTAATGAAAAACTGTTTTTT
CASSLGGANEKLFF
>many|12|-|TRBV15|TRBJ1-4
TGTGCCACCAGCGGCCAAAATGAAAAACTGTTTTTT
CATSGQNEKLFF
>-|12|-|TRBV20-1|TRBJ1-2
TGCAGTGCTCCCTCCCGGGGGAATGGCTACACCTTC
CSAPSRGNGYTF
>many|13|-|TRBV10-3|TRBJ2-2
TGTGCCATCAGTGTCCCGAACACCGGGGAGCTGTTTTTT
CAISVPNTGELFF
>-|14|-|TRBV24-1|TRBJ1-2
TGTGCCACCAGTGATTTTCGCCGGGGGGTTGGCTACACCTTC
CATSDFRRGVGYTF
>-|13|TRBD1|TRBV7-3|TRBJ1-2
TGTGTCAACAGCCCGGGACAGAACTATGGCTACACCTTC
CVNSPGQNYGYTF
>-|16|-|TRBV2|TRBJ1-1
TGTGCCAGCAGTGAATGGGCCGGGGCGCCGGGGACTGAAGCTTTCTTT
CASSEWAGAPGTEAFF
>-|13|TRBD1|TRBV2|TRBJ1-1
TGTGCCACCTTGGGACAGCCGAACACTGAAGCTTTCTTT
CATLGQPNTEAFF
>few|15|-|TRBV3-1|TRBJ2-7
TGTGCCAGCAGCCAACCAGCGGGCGAAACCTACGAGCAGTACTTC
CASSQPAGETYEQYF
>once|15|-|TRBV20-1|TRBJ1-5
TGCAGTGCCCCCGCAGAGTTACATAGCAATCAGCCCCAGCATTTT
CSAPAELHSNQPQHF
>-|16|-|TRBV20-1|TRBJ1-4
TGCAGTGCTACGGGACTAGCGGGATCGACTAATGAAAAACTGTTTTTT
CSATGLAGSTNEKLFF
>many|15|TRBD1|TRBV19|TRBJ2-7
TGTGCCAGTAGTGAGCTTTGGACAGGGTACTACGAGCAGTACTTC
CASSELWTGYYEQYF
>many|14|-|TRBV6-1|TRBJ1-5
TGTGCCAGCAGTGAATTTTGGTCTTCAGGACCCCAGCATTTT
CASSEFWSSGPQHF
>many|13|-|TRBV11-2|TRBJ1-1
TGTGCCAGCAACTTCGGACAGAACACTGAAGCTTTCTTT
CASNFGQNTEAFF
>-|14|-|TRBV6-5|TRBJ1-2
TGTGCCAGCAGTTACTCCACGAGTAACTATGGTTACACCTTC
CASSYSTSNYGYTF
>-|14|-|TRBV10-3|TRBJ2-5
TGTGCCATCAGTGAGTCGAGGTCAGAAGAGACCCAGTACTTC
CAISESRSEETQYF
>-|14|-|TRBV3-1|TRBJ1-2
TGTGCCAGCGGCCAAGTACCGGGGAACTATGGCTACACCTTC
CASGQVPGNYGYTF
>-|15|-|TRBV15|TRBJ2-7
TGTGCCACCAGCAGAGACCGAGGGTTTAATTACGAGCAGTACTTC
CATSRDRGFNYEQYF
>many|16|TRBD2|TRBV7-3|TRBJ2-2
TGTGCCAGCAGCCCCGCTCGGGGGGGGCCCACCGGGGAGCTGTTTTTT
CASSPARGGPTGELFF
>-|17|TRBD2|TRBV11-2|TRBJ2-5
TGTGCCAGCAGCTTAAATCGACTAGCGGGAGGGGGAGAGACCCAGTACTTC
CASSLNRLAGGGETQYF
>few|15|-|TRBV7-3|TRBJ2-3
TGTGCCAGCAGCTTAGAGGGCGGTGAAGCAGATACGCAGTATTTT
CASSLEGGEADTQYF
>-|16|TRBD1|TRBV11-2|TRBJ1-4
TGTGCCAGCAGCTTAGCAGGGGGCGGAACTAATGAAAAACTGTTTTTT
CASSLAGGGTNEKLFF
>-|16|-|TRBV7-9|TRBJ2-7
TGTGCCAGCAGCCCCCGACCCCGGGACTCCAAGGGGGAGCAGTACTTC
CASSPRPRDSKGEQYF
>-|14|-|TRBV7-9|TRBJ1-2
TGTGCCAGCAGTAACTCCCCCGGGACGGGTGGCTACACCTTC
CASSNSPGTGGYTF
>-|15|TRBD1|TRBV7-9|TRBJ1-1
TGTGCCAGCAGCCCGCCGGGACAGCTCAATTTTGAAGCTTTCTTT
CASSPPGQLNFEAFF
>few|14|-|TRBV10-3|TRBJ1-2
TGTGCCATCACCAGAAGTGGAGAAGGGTTTGGCTACACCTTC
CAITRSGEGFGYTF